The present entry profiles one T cell receptor beta chain with its context. cDNA molecules, individually, were tagged with unique molecular identifiers. TCRdb re-called the 5' RACE reads with MiXCR, one entry per CDR3 protein. The repertoire holds approximately 46,000 distinct CDR3 sequences, with around a tenth as singletons. The data originate from a study of early T cells in non-severe SARS-CoV-2 infection. The CDR3 has 11 amino acids. Per germline, CDR1 DFQATT and CDR2 SNEGSKA (reference sequence). V gave up 6 bases and J gave up 7 bases; unmatched junction bases: 6. The origin of this receptor is an adult who was a healthcare worker with PCR-confirmed SARS-CoV-2 infection or an uninfected control (not recorded which). The rearrangement joins TRBV20-1 to TRBJ2-7; 7 bases line up with TRBD2. What was sequenced was whole blood. This CDR3 reads CSARDYLEQYF. Here the CDR3 DNA reads TGCAGTGCACGGGACTACTTAGAGCAGTACTTC.